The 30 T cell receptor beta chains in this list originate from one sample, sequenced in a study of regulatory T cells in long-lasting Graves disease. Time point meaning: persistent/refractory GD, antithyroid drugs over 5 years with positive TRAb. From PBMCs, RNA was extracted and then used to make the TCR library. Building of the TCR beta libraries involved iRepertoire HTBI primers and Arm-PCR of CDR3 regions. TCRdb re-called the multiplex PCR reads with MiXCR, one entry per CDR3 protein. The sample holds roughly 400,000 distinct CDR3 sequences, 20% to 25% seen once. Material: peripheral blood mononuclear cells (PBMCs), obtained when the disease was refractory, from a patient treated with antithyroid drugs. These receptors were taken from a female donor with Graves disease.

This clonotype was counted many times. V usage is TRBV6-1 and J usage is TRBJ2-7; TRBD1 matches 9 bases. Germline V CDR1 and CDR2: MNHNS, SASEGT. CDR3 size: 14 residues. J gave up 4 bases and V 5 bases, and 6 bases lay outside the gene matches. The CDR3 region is CASSRPGTGYEQYF. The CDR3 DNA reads TGTGCCAGCAGTCGACCAGGGACAGGGTACGAGCAGTACTTC.

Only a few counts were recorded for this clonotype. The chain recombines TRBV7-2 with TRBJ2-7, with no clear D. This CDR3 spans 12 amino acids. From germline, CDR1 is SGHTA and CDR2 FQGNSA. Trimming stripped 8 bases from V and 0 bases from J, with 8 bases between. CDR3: CASRSVSYEQYF. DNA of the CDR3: TGTGCCAGCCGGTCGGTCTCCTACGAGCAGTACTTC.

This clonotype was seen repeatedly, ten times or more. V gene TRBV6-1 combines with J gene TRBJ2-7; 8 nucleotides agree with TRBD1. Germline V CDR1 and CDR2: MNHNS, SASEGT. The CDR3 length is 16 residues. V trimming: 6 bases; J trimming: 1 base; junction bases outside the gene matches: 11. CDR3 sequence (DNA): TGTGCCAGCAGACCTATTGACAGGGGTTCGTCCTACGAGCAGTACTTC. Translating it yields CASRPIDRGSSYEQYF.

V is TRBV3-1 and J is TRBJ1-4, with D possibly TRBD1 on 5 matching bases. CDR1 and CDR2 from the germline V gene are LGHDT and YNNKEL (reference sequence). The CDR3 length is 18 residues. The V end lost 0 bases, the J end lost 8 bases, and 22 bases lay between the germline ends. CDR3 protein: CASSQEGEGPLSDEKLFF. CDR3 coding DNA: TGTGCCAGCAGCCAAGAGGGGGAGGGCCCCTTGTCCGACGAAAAACTGTTTTTT. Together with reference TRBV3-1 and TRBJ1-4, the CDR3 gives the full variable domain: DTAVSQTPKYLVTQMGNDKSIKCEQNLGHDTMYWYKQDSKKFLKIMFSYNNKELIINETVPNRFSPKSPDKAHLNLHINSLELGDSAVYFCASSQEGEGPLSDEKLFFGSGTQLSVL.

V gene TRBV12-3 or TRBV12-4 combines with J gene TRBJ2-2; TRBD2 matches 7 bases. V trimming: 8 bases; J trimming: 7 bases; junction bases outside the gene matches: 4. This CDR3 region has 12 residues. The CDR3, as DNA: TGTGCCAGCCCTAGCGGCCACGGGGAGCTGTTTTTT. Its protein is CASPSGHGELFF.

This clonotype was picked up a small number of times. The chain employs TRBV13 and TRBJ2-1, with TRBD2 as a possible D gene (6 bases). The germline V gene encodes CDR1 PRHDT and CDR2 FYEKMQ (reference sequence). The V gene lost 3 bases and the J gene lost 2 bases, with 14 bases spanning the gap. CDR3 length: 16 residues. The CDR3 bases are TGTGCCAGCAGCTTCACCTCGGGAGCGGCCTACAATGAGCAGTTCTTC. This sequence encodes CASSFTSGAAYNEQFF.

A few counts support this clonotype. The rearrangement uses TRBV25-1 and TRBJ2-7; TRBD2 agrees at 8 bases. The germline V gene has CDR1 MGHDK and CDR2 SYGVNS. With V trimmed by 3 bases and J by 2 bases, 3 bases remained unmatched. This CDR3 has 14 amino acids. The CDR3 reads CASSDLGLAYEQYF. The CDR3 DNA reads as TGTGCCAGCAGTGATCTGGGACTAGCCTACGAGCAGTACTTC.

This CDR3 reads CASSPSGRTAGETQYF. Here the CDR3 DNA reads TGTGCCAGCAGCCCTAGCGGGAGGACCGCGGGAGAGACCCAGTACTTC. This chain links TRBV2 with TRBJ2-5; TRBD2 matches at 11 bases. From germline, CDR1 is SNHLY and CDR2 FYNNEI. J was trimmed by 4 bases and V by 6 bases; bases with no gene match: 10. CDR3 length equals 16 residues.

CDR3 region: CATSDQPRGKARDTQYF. CDR3 bases: TGTGCCACCAGTGACCAACCCCGGGGGAAAGCTCGAGATACGCAGTATTTT. This chain connects TRBV24-1 to TRBJ2-3, with a tentative D call TRBD2 (6 bases). Germline-derived CDR1 and CDR2 are KGHDR and SFDVKD. Trimming removed 4 bases at V and 5 bases at J, with 21 bases between. The CDR3 is 17 residues long.

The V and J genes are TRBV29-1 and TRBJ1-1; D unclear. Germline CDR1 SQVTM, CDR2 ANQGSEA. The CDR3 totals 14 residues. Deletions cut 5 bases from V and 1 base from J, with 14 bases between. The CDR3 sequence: CSVKQEQANTEAFF. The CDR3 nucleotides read TGCAGCGTTAAACAAGAACAAGCGAACACTGAAGCTTTCTTT.

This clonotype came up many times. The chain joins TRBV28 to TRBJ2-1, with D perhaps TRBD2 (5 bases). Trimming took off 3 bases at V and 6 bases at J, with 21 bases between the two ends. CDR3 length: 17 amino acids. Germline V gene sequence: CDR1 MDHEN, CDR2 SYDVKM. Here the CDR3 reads CASSFPRGSDHPNEQFF. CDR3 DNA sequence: TGTGCCAGCAGTTTCCCCCGGGGTAGCGACCACCCCAATGAGCAGTTCTTC.

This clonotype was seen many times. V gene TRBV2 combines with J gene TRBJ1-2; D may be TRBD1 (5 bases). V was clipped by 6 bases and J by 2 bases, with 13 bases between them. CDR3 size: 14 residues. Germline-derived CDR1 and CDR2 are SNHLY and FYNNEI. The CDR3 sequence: CASSASTDNYGYTF. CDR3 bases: TGTGCCAGCAGCGCCTCGACAGACAACTATGGCTACACCTTC.

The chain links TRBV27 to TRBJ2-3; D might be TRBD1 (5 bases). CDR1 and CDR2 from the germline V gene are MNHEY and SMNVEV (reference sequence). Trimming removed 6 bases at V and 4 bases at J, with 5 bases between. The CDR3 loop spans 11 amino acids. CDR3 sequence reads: CASRGADTQYF. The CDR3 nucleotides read TGTGCCAGCAGAGGGGCAGATACGCAGTATTTT.

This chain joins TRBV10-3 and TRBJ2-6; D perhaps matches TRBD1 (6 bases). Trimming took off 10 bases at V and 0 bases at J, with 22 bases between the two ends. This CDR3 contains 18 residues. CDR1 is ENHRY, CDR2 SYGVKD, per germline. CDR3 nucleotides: TGTGCCACCGCCGGCGGACAGATTTCTCGCTCTGGGGCCAACGTCCTGACTTTC. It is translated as CATAGGQISRSGANVLTF.

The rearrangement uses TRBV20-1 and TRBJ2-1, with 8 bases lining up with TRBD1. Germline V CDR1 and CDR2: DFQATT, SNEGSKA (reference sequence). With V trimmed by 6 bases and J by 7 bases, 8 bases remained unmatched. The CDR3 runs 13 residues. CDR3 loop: CSAPGQVNNEQFF. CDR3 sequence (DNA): TGCAGTGCGCCGGGACAGGTTAATAATGAGCAGTTCTTC.

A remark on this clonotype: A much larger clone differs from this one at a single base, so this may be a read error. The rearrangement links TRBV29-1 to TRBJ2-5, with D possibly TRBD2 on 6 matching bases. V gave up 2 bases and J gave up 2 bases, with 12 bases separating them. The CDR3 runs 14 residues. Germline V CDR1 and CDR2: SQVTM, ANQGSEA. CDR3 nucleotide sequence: TGCAGCGTTGAACTAGCGAGAGGTCAAGAGACCCAGTACTTC. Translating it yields CSVELARGQETQYF.

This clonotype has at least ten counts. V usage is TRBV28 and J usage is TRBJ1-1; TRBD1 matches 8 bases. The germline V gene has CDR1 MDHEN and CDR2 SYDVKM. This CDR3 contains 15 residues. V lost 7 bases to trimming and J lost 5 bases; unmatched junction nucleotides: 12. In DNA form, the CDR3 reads TGTGCCAGCACCCCGTCGACAGGGGCGGATACTGAAGCTTTCTTT. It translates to CASTPSTGADTEAFF. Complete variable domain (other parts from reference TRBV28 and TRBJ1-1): DVKVTQSSRYLVKRTGEKVFLECVQDMDHENMFWYRQDPGLGLRLIYFSYDVKMKEKGDIPEGYSVSREKKERFSLILESASTNQTSMYLCASTPSTGADTEAFFGQGTRLTVV.

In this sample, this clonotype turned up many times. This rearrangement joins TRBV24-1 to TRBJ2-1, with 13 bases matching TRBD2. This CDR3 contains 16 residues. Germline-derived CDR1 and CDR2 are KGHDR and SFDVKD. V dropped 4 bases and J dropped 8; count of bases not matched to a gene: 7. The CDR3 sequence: CATSDQGTSGNDEQFF. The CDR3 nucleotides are TGTGCCACCAGTGACCAGGGGACTAGCGGGAACGATGAGCAGTTCTTC.

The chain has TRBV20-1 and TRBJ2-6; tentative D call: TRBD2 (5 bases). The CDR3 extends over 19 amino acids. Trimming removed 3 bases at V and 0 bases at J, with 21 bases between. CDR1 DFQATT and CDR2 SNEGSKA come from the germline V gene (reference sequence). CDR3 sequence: CSASRRRAIFSSGANVLTF. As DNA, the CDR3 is TGCAGTGCTAGTCGACGGCGGGCCATCTTTAGCTCTGGGGCCAACGTCCTGACTTTC.

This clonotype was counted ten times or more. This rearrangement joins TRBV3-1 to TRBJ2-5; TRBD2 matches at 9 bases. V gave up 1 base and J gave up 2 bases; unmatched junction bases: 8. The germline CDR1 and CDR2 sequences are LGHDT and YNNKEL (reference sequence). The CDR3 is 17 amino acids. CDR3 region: CASSQGGETSGQETQYF. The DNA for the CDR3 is TGTGCCAGCAGCCAAGGAGGAGAGACTAGCGGACAAGAGACCCAGTACTTC.

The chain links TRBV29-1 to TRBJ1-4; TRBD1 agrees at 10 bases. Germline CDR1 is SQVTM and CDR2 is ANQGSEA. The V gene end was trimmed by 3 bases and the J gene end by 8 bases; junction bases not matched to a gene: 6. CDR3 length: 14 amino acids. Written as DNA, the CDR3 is TGCAGCGTTGACGTGACAGGGGGCCGGGAAAAACTGTTTTTT. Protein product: CSVDVTGGREKLFF.

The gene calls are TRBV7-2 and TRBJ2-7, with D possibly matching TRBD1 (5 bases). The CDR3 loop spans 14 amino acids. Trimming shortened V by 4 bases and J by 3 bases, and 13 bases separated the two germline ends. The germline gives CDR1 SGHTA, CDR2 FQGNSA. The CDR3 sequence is CASSSQGADYEQYF. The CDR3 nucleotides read TGTGCCAGCAGCTCCCAGGGTGCCGACTACGAGCAGTACTTC.

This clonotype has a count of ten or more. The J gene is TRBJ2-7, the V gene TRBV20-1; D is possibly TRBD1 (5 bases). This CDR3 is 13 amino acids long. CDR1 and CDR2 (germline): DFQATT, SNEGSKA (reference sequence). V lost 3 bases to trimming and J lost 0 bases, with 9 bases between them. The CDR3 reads CSASPGRSYEQYF. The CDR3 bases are TGCAGTGCTAGTCCAGGGCGCTCCTACGAGCAGTACTTC.

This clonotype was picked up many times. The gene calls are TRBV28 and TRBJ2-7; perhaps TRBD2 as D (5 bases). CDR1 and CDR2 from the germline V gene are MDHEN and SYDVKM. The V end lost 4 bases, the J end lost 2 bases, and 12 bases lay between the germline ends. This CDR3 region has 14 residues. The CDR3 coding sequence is TGTGCCAGCAGTTCGACCGCGGGTACCTACGAGCAGTACTTC. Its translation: CASSSTAGTYEQYF.

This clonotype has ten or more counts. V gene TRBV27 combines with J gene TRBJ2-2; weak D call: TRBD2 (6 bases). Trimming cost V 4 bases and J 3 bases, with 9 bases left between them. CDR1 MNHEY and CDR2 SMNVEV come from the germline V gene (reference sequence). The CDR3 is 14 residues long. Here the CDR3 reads CASSSSEYTGELFF. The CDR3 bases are TGTGCCAGCAGTTCTAGCGAGTACACCGGGGAGCTGTTTTTT.

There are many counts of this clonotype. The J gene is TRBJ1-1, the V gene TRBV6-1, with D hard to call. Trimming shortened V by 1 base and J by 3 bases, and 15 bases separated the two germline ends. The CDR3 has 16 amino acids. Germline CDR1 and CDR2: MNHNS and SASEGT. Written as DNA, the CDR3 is TGTGCCAGCAGTGAAGACCCCGGGGAGGTGGACACTGAAGCTTTCTTT. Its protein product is CASSEDPGEVDTEAFF.

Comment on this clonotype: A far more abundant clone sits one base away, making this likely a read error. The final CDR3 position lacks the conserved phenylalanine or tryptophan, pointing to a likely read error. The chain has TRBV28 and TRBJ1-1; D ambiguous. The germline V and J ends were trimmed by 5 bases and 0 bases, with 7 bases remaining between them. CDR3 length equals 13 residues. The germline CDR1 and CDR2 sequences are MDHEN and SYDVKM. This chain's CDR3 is CASSEFLNTEAFL. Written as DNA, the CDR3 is TGTGCCAGCAGTGAATTCCTGAACACTGAAGCTTTCCTT.

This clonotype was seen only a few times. CDR3 coding DNA: TGTGCCAGCACCACCCCCCGGGCTAGCGCTCGCTACGAGCAGTACTTC. Residues: CASTTPRASARYEQYF. The gene calls are TRBV6-1 and TRBJ2-7; D may be TRBD2 (6 bases). Trimming stripped 7 bases from V and 3 bases from J, with 22 bases between. Germline CDR1 is MNHNS and CDR2 is SASEGT. This CDR3 spans 16 amino acids.

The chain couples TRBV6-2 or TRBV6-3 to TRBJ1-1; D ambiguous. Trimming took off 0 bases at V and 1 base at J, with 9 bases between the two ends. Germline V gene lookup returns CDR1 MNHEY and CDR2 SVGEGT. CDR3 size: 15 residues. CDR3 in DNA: TGTGCCAGCAGTTACTCGGCAGGTACGAACACTGAAGCTTTCTTT. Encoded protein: CASSYSAGTNTEAFF.

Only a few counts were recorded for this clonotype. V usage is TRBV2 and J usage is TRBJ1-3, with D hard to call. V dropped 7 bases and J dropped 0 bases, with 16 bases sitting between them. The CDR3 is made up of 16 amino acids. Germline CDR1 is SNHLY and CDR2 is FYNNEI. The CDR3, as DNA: TGTGCCAGCATGAGGGCTCAGGAAACCTCTGGAAACACCATATATTTT. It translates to CASMRAQETSGNTIYF.